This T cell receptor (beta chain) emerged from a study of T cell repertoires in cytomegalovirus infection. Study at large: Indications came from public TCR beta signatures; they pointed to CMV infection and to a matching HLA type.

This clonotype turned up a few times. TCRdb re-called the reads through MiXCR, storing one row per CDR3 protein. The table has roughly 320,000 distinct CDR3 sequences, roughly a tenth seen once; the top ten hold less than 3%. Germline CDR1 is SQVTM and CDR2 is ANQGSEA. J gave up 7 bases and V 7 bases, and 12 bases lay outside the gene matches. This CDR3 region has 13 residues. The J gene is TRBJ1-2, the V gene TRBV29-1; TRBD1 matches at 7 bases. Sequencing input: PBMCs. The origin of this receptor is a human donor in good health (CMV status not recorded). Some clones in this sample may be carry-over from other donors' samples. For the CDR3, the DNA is TGCAGCGCCGAACCGACAGGGCGGGCTGGCTACACCTTC. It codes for CSAEPTGRAGYTF.